This entry lists 15 T cell receptor beta chains sequenced from one sample in a study of blood T cell repertoires in COVID-19. Some clones are missing from TCRdb's copy, which holds only in-frame ones; the method was immunoSEQ multiplex PCR. The sample gives approximately 530,000 clones, approximately 88% of which show up once; less than 9.5% is in the top ten. The sample was peripheral blood. The source of these receptors is a woman aged 45-60 years with COVID-19, enrolled during active disease.

The chain recombines TRBV5-1 with TRBJ2-7; TRBD2 matches 8 bases. The V gene end was trimmed by 1 base and the J gene end by 3 bases; junction bases not matched to a gene: 6. The CDR3 is 15 amino acids. Germline-derived CDR1 and CDR2 are SGHRS and YFSETQ. The CDR3 region has the DNA TGCGCCAGCAGCTTGACGGGAGGGCAGAGCTACGAGCAGTACTTC. Its protein is CASSLTGGQSYEQYF.

The gene calls are TRBV19 and TRBJ1-2, with TRBD1 identical over 10 bases. Germline loops: CDR1 LNHDA, CDR2 SQIVND (reference sequence). The CDR3 covers 12 residues. The ends lost 5 bases at V and 10 bases at J; junction bases unmatched: 4. The CDR3 loop is CASSAGQGDYTF. The CDR3 DNA is TGTGCCAGTAGTGCTGGACAGGGGGACTACACCTTC.

In this sample, this clone turned up once. The J gene is TRBJ2-6, the V gene TRBV2, with D hard to call. Germline loops: CDR1 SNHLY, CDR2 FYNNEI. With 6 bases removed from V and 2 bases from J, the gap between germline ends came to 11 bases. This CDR3 is built from 15 residues. CDR3 region: CASRALAAGANVLTF. Here the CDR3 DNA reads TGTGCCAGCAGGGCTTTGGCGGCTGGGGCCAACGTCCTGACTTTC.

This clone was seen a single time. The chain links TRBV11-2 to TRBJ1-6; TRBD1 might be the D (6 bases). The V end lost 4 bases, the J end lost 1 base, and 14 bases lay between the germline ends. This CDR3 spans 17 amino acids. Germline V gene lookup returns CDR1 SGHAT and CDR2 FQNNGV. The CDR3 nucleotides are TGTGCCAGCAGCTCCGGGGGGCCGGGGTCCTATAATTCACCCCTCCACTTT. This codes for CASSSGGPGSYNSPLHF.

The CDR3 sequence is CASSNMGPEQYF. CDR3 sequence (DNA): TGTGCCAGCAGTAACATGGGCCCTGAGCAGTACTTC. The gene calls are TRBV27 and TRBJ2-7; D is ambiguous. Between the trimmed V and J ends, which lost 5 bases and 7 bases, there was a span of 12 bases. Germline CDR1 and CDR2: MNHEY and SMNVEV (reference sequence). CDR3 length: 12 amino acids.

The gene calls are TRBV6-1 and TRBJ2-5, with D tentatively TRBD2 (6 bases). Trimming took off 0 bases at V and 4 bases at J, with 18 bases between the two ends. Germline loops: CDR1 MNHNS, CDR2 SASEGT. The CDR3 covers 17 residues. Here the CDR3 DNA reads TGTGCCAGCAGTGAAGCCCCCGTTGGCTACGGGAGAGAGACCCAGTACTTC. Translated, it gives CASSEAPVGYGRETQYF.

The chain has TRBV2 and TRBJ2-2; possible D gene TRBD2, 6 bases. The germline gives CDR1 SNHLY, CDR2 FYNNEI. Trimming removed 5 bases at V and 7 bases at J, with 17 bases between. The CDR3 has 15 amino acids. CDR3 coding DNA: TGTGCCAGCAGTTTTTTGGAGGGAGCCCACGGGGAGCTGTTTTTT. Its protein product is CASSFLEGAHGELFF.

The V call is TRBV4-2, the J call TRBJ1-3; the D gene is possibly TRBD1 (5 bases). The V and J ends lost 4 bases and 0 bases respectively, with 13 bases between them. Germline V gene sequence: CDR1 LGHNA, CDR2 YNFKEQ. CDR3 size: 16 residues. The CDR3 DNA is TGTGCCAGCAGCCCGTCGGGAGGGACCTCTGGAAACACCATATATTTT. Its translation is CASSPSGGTSGNTIYF.

The V and J genes are TRBV5-4 and TRBJ1-2; 10 positions match TRBD1. Per germline, CDR1 SGHNT and CDR2 YYREEE (reference sequence). The V gene end was trimmed by 2 bases and the J gene end by 8 bases; junction bases not matched to a gene: 6. CDR3 length equals 14 residues. The CDR3 nucleotides are TGTGCCAGCAGCTTCCCGGACAGGGGGTCGGGCTACACCTTC. The encoded protein is CASSFPDRGSGYTF.

The V and J genes are TRBV19 and TRBJ1-6, with 7 bases lining up with TRBD1. The CDR3 spans 15 residues. Germline loops: CDR1 LNHDA, CDR2 SQIVND (reference sequence). J gave up 8 bases and V 5 bases, and 9 bases lay outside the gene matches. The CDR3 is CASSSYRGGYSPLHF. The CDR3 region has the DNA TGTGCCAGTAGTTCGTACAGGGGTGGGTATTCACCCCTCCACTTT. Looking up the rest from reference TRBV19 and TRBJ1-6 gives the full variable domain: DGGITQSPKYLFRKEGQNVTLSCEQNLNHDAMYWYRQDPGQGLRLIYYSQIVNDFQKGDIAEGYSVSREKKESFPLTVTSAQKNPTAFYLCASSSYRGGYSPLHFGNGTRLTVT.

The rearrangement links TRBV30 to TRBJ1-6, with D unresolved. The CDR3 has 11 residues. V shed 4 bases and J shed 14 bases, with 12 bases lying between them. From germline, CDR1 is GTSNPN and CDR2 SVGIG (reference sequence). Here the CDR3 DNA reads TGTGCCTGGATCCAGAATGAGGCCCTCCACTTT. This translates into CAWIQNEALHF.

The chain couples TRBV12-5 to TRBJ2-1; D is possibly TRBD2 (7 bases). Germline CDR1 and CDR2: LGHNT and FRNRAP. CDR3 length: 14 amino acids. Trimming removed 6 bases at V and 8 bases at J, with 17 bases between. For the CDR3, the DNA is TGTGCTAGTGGCCTTCCGGGGGGCTGGTATGAGCAGTTCTTC. Its protein product is CASGLPGGWYEQFF.

V and J are TRBV4-1 and TRBJ2-3; 11 bases map to TRBD2. The CDR3 contains 17 residues. V trimming: 5 bases; J trimming: 2 bases; junction bases outside the gene matches: 9. Germline values: CDR1 MGHRA, CDR2 YSYEKL. The CDR3, as DNA: TGCGCCAGCAGCACTACCCCTAGCGGGGGGCCCACAGATACGCAGTATTTT. Translation gives CASSTTPSGGPTDTQYF.

The gene calls are TRBV12-5 and TRBJ1-1; 7 bases match TRBD1. There are 13 residues in the CDR3. Germline values: CDR1 LGHNT, CDR2 FRNRAP. V gave up 2 bases and J gave up 7 bases; unmatched junction bases: 4. CDR3 amino acids: CASGLPQGLEAFF. In DNA, the CDR3 is TGTGCTAGTGGTTTGCCACAGGGGCTTGAAGCTTTCTTT.

V is TRBV2 and J is TRBJ2-1; the D is unclear. V lost 4 bases and J lost 9, with 13 bases in between. The CDR3 consists of 13 residues. Germline V gives CDR1 SNHLY, CDR2 FYNNEI. CDR3 amino acids: CASSGAVTGEQFF. In DNA, the CDR3 is TGTGCCAGCAGTGGGGCAGTTACCGGTGAGCAGTTCTTC.